These T cell receptor beta chains were read from a single sample in a study of blood T cell repertoires in COVID-19. TCRdb's table, derived via immunoSEQ multiplex PCR, lists solely in-frame clones and lacks some. The repertoire holds some 390,000 clones, with roughly 86% as singletons. The specimen was PBMCs or T cells enriched from blood (not recorded which). All receptors come from a woman aged 25 to 45 who had recovered from COVID-19. CDR3s include the opening cysteine and the closing phenylalanine or tryptophan. D genes are given only for firm matches. Clone size appears in some rows only: once, few, many, or a class for an expanded clone.

>TRBJ1-5|TRBV28|.|TRBD1
TGTGCCAGCAGCTGGGACAGTTATAGCAATCAGCCCCAGCATTTT
CASSWDSYSNQPQHF
>TRBJ1-1|TRBV4-2|.|.
TGTGCCAGCAGCTATCCGGGGGGCACTGAAGCTTTCTTT
CASSYPGGTEAFF
>TRBJ2-1|TRBV11-2|.|TRBD2
TGTGCCAGCAGCTGGGGACTAGCCTTCAGGGAGTCGTTTGATAATGAGCAGTTCTTC
CASSWGLAFRESFDNEQFF
>TRBJ2-2|TRBV4-2|.|TRBD2
TGTGCCAGCAGCCGAATACTTCAGGGTGGACTAGCGGGTTTGAACACCGGGGAGCTGTTTTTT
CASSRILQGGLAGLNTGELFF
>TRBJ2-7|TRBV7-2|once|.
TGTGCCAGCAGCTTTCAGGGTTTTTCCTACGAGCAGTACTTC
CASSFQGFSYEQYF
>TRBJ2-4|TRBV4-2|.|TRBD1
TGTGCCAGCAGCTACCGGGACAGGGAAGGGGACTTC
CASSYRDREGDF
>TRBJ2-7|TRBV29-1|.|.
TGCAGCGTTCTATCCTACGAGCAGTACTTC
CSVLSYEQYF
>TRBJ2-1|TRBV7-8|.|.
TGTGCCAGCAGCTTAAGGCTAGTTCTCGATGAGCAGTTCTTC
CASSLRLVLDEQFF
>TRBJ2-3|TRBV5-1|.|.
TGCGCCAGCAGCTTGGCCGCGGCAACCCCAGATACGCAGTATTTT
CASSLAAATPDTQYF
>TRBJ2-1|TRBV15|once|TRBD2
TGTGCCACCAGCAGAGTGGCAGCGGGAAACAATGAGCAGTTCTTC
CATSRVAAGNNEQFF
>TRBJ2-1|TRBV5-5|.|.
TGTGCCAGCAGCTTGCGGACCGGGACATCGAGCTCCTACAATGAGCAGTTCTTC
CASSLRTGTSSSYNEQFF
>TRBJ2-7|TRBV28|.|TRBD2
TGTGCCAGCAGTTCTCCGGGACTAGCGGTAAGCTCCTACGAGCAGTACTTC
CASSSPGLAVSSYEQYF
>TRBJ1-6|TRBV7-3|.|.
TGTGCCAGCAGCTTATCCCCAGGGGTTAATTCACCCCTCCACTTT
CASSLSPGVNSPLHF
>TRBJ2-5|TRBV10-1|.|.
TGCGCCAGCAGCCCTGCAGTTTGGACCCAGTACTTC
CASSPAVWTQYF
>TRBJ1-3|TRBV7-2|few|TRBD1
TGTGCCAGCAGCGAAACAGGGGACCAAAACACCATATATTTT
CASSETGDQNTIYF
>TRBJ2-3|TRBV27|.|.
TGTGCCAGCAGTTTAGAGGTCCCCACTAGCACAGATACGCAGTATTTT
CASSLEVPTSTDTQYF
>TRBJ2-1|TRBV27|.|.
TGTGCCAGCAGTGGTTGGGGCGATGAGCAGTTCTTC
CASSGWGDEQFF
>TRBJ2-3|TRBV6-5|.|TRBD2
TGTGCCAGCAGTAGACTAGCGGGGGGTGAAGATACGCAGTATTTT
CASSRLAGGEDTQYF
>TRBJ1-3|TRBV5-1|.|.
TGCGCCAGCAGCTTCACAGGCAGCTCTGGAAACACCATATATTTT
CASSFTGSSGNTIYF
>TRBJ1-5|TRBV15|.|TRBD1
TGTGCCACCAGTACAACTGCTTTAGACAGGGGGGAACAGCCCCAGCATTTT
CATSTTALDRGEQPQHF
>TRBJ1-1|TRBV2|.|TRBD1
TGTGCCAGCAGCTCCCCAGGGGGGAACACTGAAGCTTTCTTT
CASSSPGGNTEAFF
>TRBJ1-2|TRBV29-1|.|TRBD1
TGCAGCGTTGTGCGGACAGGGGGCGTTGGCTACACCTTC
CSVVRTGGVGYTF
>TRBJ2-2|TRBV4-1|.|.
TGCGCCAGCAGCCAAGATGGGCTCGCGAACACCGGGGAGCTGTTTTTT
CASSQDGLANTGELFF
>TRBJ2-1|TRBV6-5|.|TRBD2
TGTGCCAGCAGCGCCGGGACTAGCGGGACGCCTGAGCAGTTCTTC
CASSAGTSGTPEQFF
>TRBJ2-3|TRBV5-5|.|TRBD2
TGTGCCAGCAGAAAAGCGGGGGGGCCTTTGGATACGCAGTATTTT
CASRKAGGPLDTQYF
>TRBJ2-2|TRBV9|.|.
TGTGCCAGCAGCCCTCCACAGGGTTTCCCAAGGGAGCTGTTTTTT
CASSPPQGFPRELFF
>TRBJ1-5|TRBV12-5|.|.
TGTGCTAGTGTTGCGGACTCAGGGCCCCAGCATTTT
CASVADSGPQHF
>TRBJ2-1|TRBV30|.|.
TGTGCCTGGAGCGTCGCGTGGGGGGTCTTGAATGAGCAGTTCTTC
CAWSVAWGVLNEQFF
>TRBJ1-2|TRBV2|.|.
TGTGCCAGCAGTGGAGCGGACAATTATGGCTACACCTTC
CASSGADNYGYTF
>TRBJ2-5|TRBV5-1|.|.
TGCGCCAGCAGCTTGGGTTCGATCCCGGGTGAGACCCAGTACTTC
CASSLGSIPGETQYF
>TRBJ2-1|TRBV29-1|.|TRBD1
TGCAGAACGACAGGGGGCATTTTAGTTGAGCAGTTCTTC
CRTTGGILVEQFF
>TRBJ2-3|TRBV30|.|.
TGTGCCTGGAGGAGAAAGAGCCAAGATACGCAGTATTTT
CAWRRKSQDTQYF
>TRBJ1-2|TRBV7-2|.|.
TGTGCCAGCAGCCAACCCGGGTTCCAGAAAGCTTTC
CASSQPGFQKAF
>TRBJ2-7|TRBV7-9|.|TRBD1
TGTGCCAGCAGCCCTGGGACAGAGCCACGCGACGAGCAGTACTTC
CASSPGTEPRDEQYF